This TCR beta chain appears in the sequencing data of a study of cytomegalovirus exposure and HLA in healthy donors. Measured with immunoSEQ multiplex PCR; TCRdb has only the in-frame clones, and not every one. The table has a few hundred thousand clones, over 75% seen once. The V segment lost 5 bases and the J segment 5 bases; nucleotides outside the gene matches: 4. The CDR3 spans 13 residues. Germline CDR1 SGHTA, CDR2 FQGNSA. Sequenced input: PBMCs. The chain has TRBV7-2 and TRBJ2-7; 9 positions match TRBD1. The receptor comes from a man younger than 30 in good health and CMV-seropositive. CDR3: CASSTGQGNEQYF. In DNA form, the CDR3 reads TGTGCCAGCAGCACGGGACAGGGTAACGAGCAGTACTTC.